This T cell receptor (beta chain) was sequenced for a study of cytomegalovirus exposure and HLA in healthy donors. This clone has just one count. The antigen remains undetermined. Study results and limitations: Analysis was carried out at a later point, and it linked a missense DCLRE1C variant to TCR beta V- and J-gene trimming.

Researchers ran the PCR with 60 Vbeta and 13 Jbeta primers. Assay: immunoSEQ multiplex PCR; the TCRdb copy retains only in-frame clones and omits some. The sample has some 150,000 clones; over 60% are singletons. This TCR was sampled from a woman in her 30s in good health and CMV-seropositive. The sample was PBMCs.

Here the CDR3 DNA reads TGTGCCAGCAGCTTAGGACCTAGCGGGGGGCTCAGTGGTACGCAGTATTTT. It specifies CASSLGPSGGLSGTQYF. The gene calls are TRBV11-2 and TRBJ2-3, with 11 bases that match TRBD2. The CDR3 is 17 amino acids. J gave up 8 bases and V 1 base, and 11 bases lay outside the gene matches. The germline gives CDR1 SGHAT, CDR2 FQNNGV.